Listed below are T cell receptor beta chains from one sample, sequenced in a study of T cells in Graves' hyperthyroidism and ophthalmopathy. TCRdb analysed the multiplex PCR reads with MiXCR anew, one entry per CDR3 protein. The sample consists of roughly 380,000 distinct CDR3 sequences, approximately 13% of them appearing once. Sample: blood. These TCRs come from a woman in her fifties or sixties with Graves' hyperthyroidism. The CDR3 runs from the conserved cysteine through the conserved F or W. The order of the fields is clone size, D gene, V gene, J gene, CDR3 protein, CDR3 DNA. The D gene is left open where the match is weak. The size entry is marked missing in some rows and otherwise reads once, few, many or a size class.

many	.	TRBV27	TRBJ2-1	CASRGGLSRYNEQFF	TGTGCCAGCAGGGGAGGACTGTCCCGATACAATGAGCAGTTCTTC
many	.	TRBV12-3/TRBV12-4	TRBJ2-1	CASSLSGNNEQFF	TGTGCCAGCAGTTTAAGCGGCAACAATGAGCAGTTCTTC
many	.	TRBV18	TRBJ2-3	CASSPFHADTQYF	TGTGCCAGCTCACCGTTCCACGCAGATACGCAGTATTTT
many	TRBD2	TRBV20-1	TRBJ2-3	CSAKRSSGSTDTQYF	TGCAGTGCTAAACGATCTAGCGGTAGCACAGATACGCAGTATTTT
many	.	TRBV11-2	TRBJ2-1	CASSALPRGNNEQFF	TGTGCCAGCAGCGCACTCCCCCGAGGGAACAATGAGCAGTTCTTC
many	TRBD2	TRBV20-1	TRBJ2-1	CSARDYQFLGTSGRLSNEQFF	TGCAGTGCTAGAGATTATCAGTTTCTCGGGACTAGCGGGAGGTTGTCCAATGAGCAGTTCTTC
.	.	TRBV10-3	TRBJ2-2	CAIYDRPNTGELFF	TGTGCCATATATGACAGACCGAACACCGGGGAGCTGTTTTTT
few	.	TRBV18	TRBJ2-1	CASSPFYSGRSSNEQFF	TGTGCCAGCTCACCCTTCTACTCCGGACGGAGCTCGAATGAGCAGTTCTTC
many	TRBD2	TRBV11-2	TRBJ2-7	CASSQSPPAGGVSEQYF	TGTGCCAGCAGCCAATCCCCCCCGGCGGGAGGTGTCTCCGAGCAGTACTTC
many	.	TRBV2	TRBJ2-1	CATRGGSGNEQFF	TGTGCCACCAGGGGCGGGAGCGGCAATGAGCAGTTCTTC
many	.	TRBV5-1	TRBJ2-5	CASSLGSGSGETQYF	TGCGCCAGCAGCTTGGGGAGCGGTAGCGGAGAGACCCAGTACTTC
many	.	TRBV28	TRBJ2-1	CASQRRQGRLNEQFF	TGTGCCAGCCAACGTAGGCAGGGACGTTTGAATGAGCAGTTCTTC
many	TRBD2	TRBV11-3	TRBJ2-3	CASSHRGTSGTDTQYF	TGTGCCAGCAGCCACCGCGGGACTAGCGGCACAGATACGCAGTATTTT
few	TRBD1	TRBV20-1	TRBJ2-7	CSARDGTGGSYEQYF	TGCAGTGCTAGAGACGGGACAGGGGGCTCCTACGAGCAGTACTTC
few	TRBD2	TRBV5-4	TRBJ2-3	CASSRVAGDTQYF	TGTGCCAGCAGCCGGGTAGCGGGAGATACGCAGTATTTT
many	.	TRBV12-3/TRBV12-4	TRBJ2-7	CASSLSTGGLTYEQYF	TGTGCCAGCAGTCTAAGTACAGGTGGACTCACCTACGAGCAGTACTTC
many	.	TRBV30	TRBJ2-7	CAWNWPGSSYEQYF	TGTGCCTGGAACTGGCCGGGATCTAGCTACGAGCAGTACTTC